These T cell receptor beta chains were read from a single sample in a study of OX40 agonist ivuxolimab in advanced cancers. Here immunoSEQ multiplex PCR was the method, and the copy in TCRdb shows in-frame clones only, minus some. The data hold 65,000 to 75,000 clones, with 80% to 90% observed a single time. Sequenced here: CD4+ or CD8+ T cells sorted from blood, sampled in a trial of the OX40 agonist ivuxolimab. The source of these receptors is an adult with an advanced solid tumor such as melanoma, head and neck, liver or kidney cancer. The CDR3 runs from the conserved cysteine through the conserved F or W. Each record gives: J gene, V gene, D gene, clone size, CDR3 length, CDR3 DNA, CDR3 protein. A D gene is named only where the DNA matches it firmly. Rows give clone size only sometimes, using once, few, many, or a class for an expanded clone.

j_call: TRBJ2-7; v_call: TRBV15; d_call: TRBD1; clone_size: -; cdr3_length: 14; cdr3_nt: TGTGCCACCGGCAGCTACAGGGGCCCCTACGAGCAGTACTTC; cdr3_aa: CATGSYRGPYEQYF
j_call: TRBJ2-3; v_call: TRBV5-4; d_call: TRBD1; clone_size: -; cdr3_length: 14; cdr3_nt: TGTGCCAGCAGCTTAGGGGGCTTAGGTAATACGCAGTATTTT; cdr3_aa: CASSLGGLGNTQYF
j_call: TRBJ1-5; v_call: TRBV4-1; d_call: -; clone_size: once; cdr3_length: 14; cdr3_nt: TGCGCCAGCAGCCAAGATACCGGGGTTCAGCCCCAGCATTTT; cdr3_aa: CASSQDTGVQPQHF
j_call: TRBJ1-1; v_call: TRBV5-1; d_call: TRBD1; clone_size: -; cdr3_length: 15; cdr3_nt: TGCGCCAGCGGACAGGGTACGGGAGTGAGCACTGAAGCTTTCTTT; cdr3_aa: CASGQGTGVSTEAFF
j_call: TRBJ2-5; v_call: TRBV6-6; d_call: TRBD2; clone_size: -; cdr3_length: 16; cdr3_nt: TGTGCCAGCATATTGGGGGAGGGGATCGGCCAAGAGACCCAGTACTTC; cdr3_aa: CASILGEGIGQETQYF
j_call: TRBJ2-2; v_call: TRBV6-1; d_call: TRBD1; clone_size: -; cdr3_length: 17; cdr3_nt: TGTGCCAGCAGTGGGACAGGGGCCACCGGGGGGACCGGGGAGCTGTTTTTT; cdr3_aa: CASSGTGATGGTGELFF
j_call: TRBJ2-7; v_call: TRBV30; d_call: TRBD1; clone_size: -; cdr3_length: 14; cdr3_nt: TGTGCCTGGAGTGTAAGGACAGGGTCGAGCGAGCAGTACTTC; cdr3_aa: CAWSVRTGSSEQYF
j_call: TRBJ2-1; v_call: TRBV30; d_call: -; clone_size: -; cdr3_length: 15; cdr3_nt: TGTGCCTGGAGAGCAGGCTCAGAGCCCTACAATGAGCAGTTCTTC; cdr3_aa: CAWRAGSEPYNEQFF
j_call: TRBJ2-3; v_call: TRBV4-3; d_call: TRBD2; clone_size: -; cdr3_length: 16; cdr3_nt: TGCGCCAGCAGCCCAGGGATAGCGGGGGGCACAGATACGCAGTATTTT; cdr3_aa: CASSPGIAGGTDTQYF
j_call: TRBJ2-5; v_call: TRBV9; d_call: TRBD1; clone_size: -; cdr3_length: 16; cdr3_nt: TGTGCCAGCAGCCTCTCGACAGGGGGCCGGAAGGAGACCCAGTACTTC; cdr3_aa: CASSLSTGGRKETQYF
j_call: TRBJ2-1; v_call: TRBV21-1; d_call: -; clone_size: -; cdr3_length: 16; cdr3_nt: TGTGCCAGCAGCAAAATATCGGTAGCGGATTACAATGAGCAGTTCTTC; cdr3_aa: CASSKISVADYNEQFF
j_call: TRBJ2-5; v_call: TRBV7-2; d_call: -; clone_size: -; cdr3_length: 14; cdr3_nt: TGTGCCAGCAGAAACCGCAGGGGATCGGAGACCCAGTACTTC; cdr3_aa: CASRNRRGSETQYF